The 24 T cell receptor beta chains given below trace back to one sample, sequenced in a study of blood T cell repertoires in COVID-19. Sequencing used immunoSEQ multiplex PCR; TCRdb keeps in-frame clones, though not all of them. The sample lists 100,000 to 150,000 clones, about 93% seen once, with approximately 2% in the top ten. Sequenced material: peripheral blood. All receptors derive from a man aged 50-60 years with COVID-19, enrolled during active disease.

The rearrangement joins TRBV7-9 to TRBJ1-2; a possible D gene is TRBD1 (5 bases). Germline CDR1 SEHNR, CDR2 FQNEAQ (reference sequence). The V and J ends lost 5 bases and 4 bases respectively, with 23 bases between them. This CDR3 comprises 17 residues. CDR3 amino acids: CASSPLPTGPNTYGYTF. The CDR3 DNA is TGTGCCAGCAGCCCTCTCCCTACAGGCCCGAATACCTATGGCTACACCTTC.

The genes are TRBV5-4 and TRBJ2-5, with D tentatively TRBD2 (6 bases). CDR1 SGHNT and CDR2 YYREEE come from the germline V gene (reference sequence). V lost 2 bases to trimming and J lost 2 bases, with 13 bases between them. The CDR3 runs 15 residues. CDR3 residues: CASSFVSGGQETQYF. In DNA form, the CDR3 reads TGTGCCAGCAGCTTTGTTAGTGGGGGGCAAGAGACCCAGTACTTC.

The CDR3 reads CASTRGGGADEQYF. The CDR3 DNA reads as TGTGCCAGCACCAGAGGGGGTGGGGCCGACGAGCAGTACTTC. The rearrangement joins TRBV6-5 to TRBJ2-7; possible D gene TRBD1, 6 bases. CDR1 and CDR2 from the germline V gene are MNHEY and SVGAGI. This CDR3 region has 14 residues. Trimming cost V 7 bases and J 5 bases, with 18 bases left between them.

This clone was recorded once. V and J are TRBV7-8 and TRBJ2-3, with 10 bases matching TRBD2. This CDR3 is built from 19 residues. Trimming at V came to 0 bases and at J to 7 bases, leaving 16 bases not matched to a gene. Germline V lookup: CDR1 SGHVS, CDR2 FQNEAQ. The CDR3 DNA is TGTGCCAGCAGCTTAGCACACCCGAGGGCTAGCGGGAGTATGTATACGCAGTATTTT. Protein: CASSLAHPRASGSMYTQYF.

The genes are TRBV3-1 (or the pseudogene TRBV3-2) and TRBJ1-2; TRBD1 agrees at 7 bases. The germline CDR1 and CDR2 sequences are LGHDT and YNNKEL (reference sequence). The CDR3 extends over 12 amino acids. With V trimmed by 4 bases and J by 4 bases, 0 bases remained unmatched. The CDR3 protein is CASSRQGYGYTF. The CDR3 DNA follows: TGTGCCAGCAGCCGACAGGGCTATGGCTACACCTTC.

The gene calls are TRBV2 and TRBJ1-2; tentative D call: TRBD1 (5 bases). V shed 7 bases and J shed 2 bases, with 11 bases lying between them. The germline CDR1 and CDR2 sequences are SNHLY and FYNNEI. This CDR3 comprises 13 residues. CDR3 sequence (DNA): TGTGCCAGCACAGACAGCTCCAACTATGGCTACACCTTC. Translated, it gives CASTDSSNYGYTF. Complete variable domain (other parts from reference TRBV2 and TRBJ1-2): EPEVTQTPSHQVTQMGQEVILRCVPISNHLYFYWYRQILGQKVEFLVSFYNNEISEKSEIFDDQFSVERPDGSNFTLKIRSTKLEDSAMYFCASTDSSNYGYTFGSGTRLTVV.

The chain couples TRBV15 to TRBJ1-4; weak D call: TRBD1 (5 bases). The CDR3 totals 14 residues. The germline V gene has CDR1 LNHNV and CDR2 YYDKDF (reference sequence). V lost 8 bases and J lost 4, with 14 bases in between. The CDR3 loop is CATSSGHVNEKLFF. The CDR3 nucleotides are TGTGCCACCTCTTCAGGACATGTTAATGAAAAACTGTTTTTT.

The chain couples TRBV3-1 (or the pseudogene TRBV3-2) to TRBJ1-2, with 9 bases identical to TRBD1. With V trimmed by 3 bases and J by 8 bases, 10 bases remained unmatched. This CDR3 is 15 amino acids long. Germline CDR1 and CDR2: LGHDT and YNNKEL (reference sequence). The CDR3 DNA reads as TGTGCCAGCAGCCAGAGGGGACAGGGATTGCGCGGCTACACCTTC. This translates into CASSQRGQGLRGYTF.

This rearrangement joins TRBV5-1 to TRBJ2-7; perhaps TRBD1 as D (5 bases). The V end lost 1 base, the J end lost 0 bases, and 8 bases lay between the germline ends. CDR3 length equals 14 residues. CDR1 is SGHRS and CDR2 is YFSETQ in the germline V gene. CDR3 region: CASSLSTVSYEQYF. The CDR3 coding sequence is TGCGCCAGCAGCTTGTCGACAGTCTCCTACGAGCAGTACTTC.

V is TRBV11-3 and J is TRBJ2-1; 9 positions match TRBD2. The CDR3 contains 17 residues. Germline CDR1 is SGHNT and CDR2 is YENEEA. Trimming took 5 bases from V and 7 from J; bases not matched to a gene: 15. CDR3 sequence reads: CASSHGRPIAGVNEQFF. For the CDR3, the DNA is TGTGCCAGCAGCCACGGGCGCCCGATAGCGGGAGTAAATGAGCAGTTCTTC. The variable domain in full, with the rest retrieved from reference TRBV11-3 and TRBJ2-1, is EAGVVQSPRYKIIEKKQPVAFWCNPISGHNTLYWYLQNLGQGPELLIRYENEEAVDDSQLPKDRFSAERLKGVDSTLKIQPAELGDSAVYLCASSHGRPIAGVNEQFFGPGTRLTVL.

The CDR3 region has the DNA TGTGCCAGCAGCGCGACAGGGGACACTGAAGCTTTCTTT. Amino acids: CASSATGDTEAFF. This chain uses TRBV9 with TRBJ1-1; 8 bases match TRBD1. J was trimmed by 3 bases and V by 3 bases; bases with no gene match: 1. The CDR3 is made up of 13 amino acids. Germline CDR1 SGDLS, CDR2 YYNGEE.

The CDR3 sequence: CASSVIAGGTDTQYF. As DNA, the CDR3 is TGTGCCAGCAGCGTAATAGCGGGGGGCACAGATACGCAGTATTTT. The V call is TRBV9, the J call TRBJ2-3; TRBD2 agrees at 9 bases. This CDR3 region has 15 residues. The junction had 1 base not matched to a gene; V was cut back by 1 base and J by 1 base. Germline assignment: CDR1 SGDLS and CDR2 YYNGEE.

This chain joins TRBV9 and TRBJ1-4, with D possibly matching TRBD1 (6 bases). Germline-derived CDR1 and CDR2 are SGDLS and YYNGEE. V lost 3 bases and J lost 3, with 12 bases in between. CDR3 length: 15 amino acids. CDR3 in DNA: TGTGCCAGCAGCGAGCCAGGGGATCCTAATGAAAAACTGTTTTTT. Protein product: CASSEPGDPNEKLFF.

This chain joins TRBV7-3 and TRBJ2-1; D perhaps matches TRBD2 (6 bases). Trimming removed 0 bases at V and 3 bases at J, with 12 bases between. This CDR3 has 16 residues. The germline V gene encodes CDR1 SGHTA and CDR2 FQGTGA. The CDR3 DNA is TGTGCCAGCAGCTTAACCGGGGATAGCGGCTACAATGAGCAGTTCTTC. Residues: CASSLTGDSGYNEQFF.

The CDR3 DNA reads as TGTGCCAGCTCACCTAGCGGGAGCTCCTACGAGCAGTACTTC. Its protein product is CASSPSGSSYEQYF. The rearrangement joins TRBV18 to TRBJ2-7, with 9 bases lining up with TRBD2. This CDR3 has 14 amino acids. Germline CDR1 KGHSH, CDR2 LQKENI. V dropped 3 bases and J dropped 0; count of bases not matched to a gene: 0.

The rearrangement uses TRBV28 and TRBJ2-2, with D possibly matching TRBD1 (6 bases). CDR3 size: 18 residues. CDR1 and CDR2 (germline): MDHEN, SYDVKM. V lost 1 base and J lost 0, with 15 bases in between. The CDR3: CASSLYPQGLPNTGELFF. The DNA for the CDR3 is TGTGCCAGCAGTTTATACCCTCAGGGGCTCCCGAACACCGGGGAGCTGTTTTTT.

CDR3 sequence: CASSPRGQGNEQFF. Written as DNA, the CDR3 is TGTGCCAGCAGTCCCCGGGGACAGGGGAATGAGCAGTTCTTC. The chain couples TRBV11-2 to TRBJ2-1; 10 positions match TRBD1. Trimming removed 6 bases from V and 7 bases from J; junction bases left unmatched: 6. CDR3 length: 14 residues. The germline gives CDR1 SGHAT, CDR2 FQNNGV.

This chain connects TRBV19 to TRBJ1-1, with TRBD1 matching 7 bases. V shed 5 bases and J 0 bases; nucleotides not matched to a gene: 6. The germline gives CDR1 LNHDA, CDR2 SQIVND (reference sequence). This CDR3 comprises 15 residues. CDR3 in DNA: TGTGCCAGTAGTCAACGGGACAGTTTGAACACTGAAGCTTTCTTT. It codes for CASSQRDSLNTEAFF.

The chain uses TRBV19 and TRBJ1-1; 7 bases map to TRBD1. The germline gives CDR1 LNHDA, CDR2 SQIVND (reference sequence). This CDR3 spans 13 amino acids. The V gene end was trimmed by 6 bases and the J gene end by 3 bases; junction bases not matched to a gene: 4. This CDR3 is CASSGQADTEAFF. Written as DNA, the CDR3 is TGTGCCAGTAGCGGACAGGCCGACACTGAAGCTTTCTTT.

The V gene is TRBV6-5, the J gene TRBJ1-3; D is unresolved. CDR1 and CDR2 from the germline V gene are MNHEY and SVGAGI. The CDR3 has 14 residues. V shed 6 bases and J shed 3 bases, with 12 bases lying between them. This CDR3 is CASRPSVGGNTIYF. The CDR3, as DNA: TGTGCCAGCAGACCCAGCGTAGGTGGAAACACCATATATTTT.

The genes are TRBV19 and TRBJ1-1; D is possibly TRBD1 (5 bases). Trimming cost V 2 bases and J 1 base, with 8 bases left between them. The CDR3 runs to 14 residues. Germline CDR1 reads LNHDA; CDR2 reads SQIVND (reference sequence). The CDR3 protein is CASSITGKNTEAFF. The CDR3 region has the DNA TGTGCCAGTAGTATAACAGGAAAGAACACTGAAGCTTTCTTT. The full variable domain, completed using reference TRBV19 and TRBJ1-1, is DGGITQSPKYLFRKEGQNVTLSCEQNLNHDAMYWYRQDPGQGLRLIYYSQIVNDFQKGDIAEGYSVSREKKESFPLTVTSAQKNPTAFYLCASSITGKNTEAFFGQGTRLTVV.

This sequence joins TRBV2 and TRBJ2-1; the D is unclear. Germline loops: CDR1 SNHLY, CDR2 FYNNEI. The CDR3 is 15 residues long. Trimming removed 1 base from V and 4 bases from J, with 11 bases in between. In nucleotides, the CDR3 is TGTGCCAGCAGTGAAGGGCCACAGAATTACAATGAGCAGTTCTTC. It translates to CASSEGPQNYNEQFF.

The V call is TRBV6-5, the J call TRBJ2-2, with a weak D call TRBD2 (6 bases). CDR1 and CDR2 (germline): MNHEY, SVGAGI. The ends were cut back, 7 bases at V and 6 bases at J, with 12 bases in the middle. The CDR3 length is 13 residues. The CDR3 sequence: CASKLGGPGELFF. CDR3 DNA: TGTGCCAGCAAACTCGGGGGTCCCGGGGAGCTGTTTTTT.

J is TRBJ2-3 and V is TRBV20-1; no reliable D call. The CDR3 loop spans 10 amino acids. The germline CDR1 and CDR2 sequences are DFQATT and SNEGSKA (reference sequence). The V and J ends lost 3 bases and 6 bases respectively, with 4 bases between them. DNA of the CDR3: TGCAGTGCTAGCTATGATACGCAGTATTTT. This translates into CSASYDTQYF.